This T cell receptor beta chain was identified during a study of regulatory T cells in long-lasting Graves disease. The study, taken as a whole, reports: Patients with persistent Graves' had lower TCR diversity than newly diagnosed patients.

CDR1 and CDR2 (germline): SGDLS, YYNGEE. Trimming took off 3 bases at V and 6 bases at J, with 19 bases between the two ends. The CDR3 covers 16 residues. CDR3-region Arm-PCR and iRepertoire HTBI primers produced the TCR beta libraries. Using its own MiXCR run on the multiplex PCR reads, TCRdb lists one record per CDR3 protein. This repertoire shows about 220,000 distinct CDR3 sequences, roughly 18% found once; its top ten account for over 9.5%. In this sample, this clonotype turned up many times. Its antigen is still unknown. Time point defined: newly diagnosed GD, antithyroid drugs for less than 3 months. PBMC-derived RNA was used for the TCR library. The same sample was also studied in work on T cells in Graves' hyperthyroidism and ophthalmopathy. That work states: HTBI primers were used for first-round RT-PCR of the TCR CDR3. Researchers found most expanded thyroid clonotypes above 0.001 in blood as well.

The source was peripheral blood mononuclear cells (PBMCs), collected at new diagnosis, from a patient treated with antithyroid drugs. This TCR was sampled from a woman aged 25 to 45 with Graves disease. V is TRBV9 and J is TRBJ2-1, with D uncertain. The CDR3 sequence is CASSASQPTLSNEQFF. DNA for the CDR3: TGTGCCAGCAGCGCATCCCAGCCGACCCTGTCCAATGAGCAGTTCTTC.